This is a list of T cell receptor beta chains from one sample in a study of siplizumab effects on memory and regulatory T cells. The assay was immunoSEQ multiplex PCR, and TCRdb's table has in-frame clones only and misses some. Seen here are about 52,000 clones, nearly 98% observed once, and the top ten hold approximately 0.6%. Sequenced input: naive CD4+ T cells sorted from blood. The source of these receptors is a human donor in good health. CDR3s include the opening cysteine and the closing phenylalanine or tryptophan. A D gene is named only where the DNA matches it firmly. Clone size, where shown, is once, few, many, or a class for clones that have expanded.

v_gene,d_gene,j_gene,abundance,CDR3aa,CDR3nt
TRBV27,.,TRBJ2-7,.,CASSLLATTEQYF,TGTGCCAGCAGTCTCCTAGCGACTACAGAGCAGTACTTC
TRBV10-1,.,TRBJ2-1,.,CASSEGDGGTYNEQFF,TGCGCCAGCAGTGAGGGGGACGGGGGTACCTACAATGAGCAGTTCTTC
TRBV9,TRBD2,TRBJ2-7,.,CASSPASASGTYEQYF,TGTGCCAGCAGCCCCGCGTCGGCTAGCGGCACCTACGAGCAGTACTTC
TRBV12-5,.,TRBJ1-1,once,CASAPPGASTEAFF,TGTGCTAGTGCCCCCCCGGGGGCAAGCACTGAAGCTTTCTTT
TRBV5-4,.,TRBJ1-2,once,CASSLGQAGITIGYTF,TGTGCCAGCAGCTTGGGACAGGCGGGTATTACTATCGGCTACACCTTC
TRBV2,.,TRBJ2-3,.,CASSGPPHPGNTQYF,TGTGCCAGCAGTGGACCCCCCCACCCAGGGAATACGCAGTATTTT
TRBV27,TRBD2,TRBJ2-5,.,CASSLAVAGVSETQYF,TGTGCCAGCAGTCTCGCGGTAGCGGGAGTCTCGGAGACCCAGTACTTC
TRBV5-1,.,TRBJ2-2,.,CASSLSGRANTGELFF,TGCGCCAGCAGCTTAAGTGGGAGAGCGAACACCGGGGAGCTGTTTTTT
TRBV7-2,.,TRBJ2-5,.,CASSRSPEETQYF,TGTGCCAGCAGCCGATCCCCGGAGGAGACCCAGTACTTC
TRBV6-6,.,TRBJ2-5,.,CASSYSAETQYF,TGTGCCAGCAGTTACTCTGCAGAGACCCAGTACTTC
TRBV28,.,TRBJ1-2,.,CASSFLGSGYTF,TGTGCCAGCAGTTTCTTGGGGTCTGGCTACACCTTC
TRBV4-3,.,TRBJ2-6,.,CASSQAGGANVLTF,TGCGCCAGCAGCCAAGCGGGGGGGGCCAACGTCCTGACTTTC
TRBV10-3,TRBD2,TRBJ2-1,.,CAISESTSTSGRYNEQFF,TGTGCCATCAGTGAGTCGACTTCGACTAGCGGGAGATACAATGAGCAGTTCTTC
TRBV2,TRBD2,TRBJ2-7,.,CASSGTSATYEQYF,TGTGCCAGCAGTGGGACTAGCGCCACCTACGAGCAGTACTTC